This paragraph reports one TCR beta chain. The antigen remains unidentified. Trimming took 4 bases from V and 8 from J, leaving 9 bases between them. This CDR3 region has 11 residues. Germline V CDR1 and CDR2: SGHDT, YYEEEE. This sample is drawn from a study of cytomegalovirus exposure and HLA in healthy donors. Overall study findings and caveats: Cytomegalovirus status, reportedly, was diagnosed with high specificity and sensitivity by the classifier. A reported reduction in N-insertions relative to the 666-donor mean was seen in an Asian-associated ancestry cluster in a later analysis. Donors were assumed by presence/absence analyses to have roughly uniform sequencing depth.

Primers: 60 Vbeta forward and 13 Jbeta reverse. Some clones are missing from TCRdb's copy, which holds only in-frame ones; the method was immunoSEQ multiplex PCR. The top ten hold around 3.2% of the sample, which has about 150,000 clones, about 85% seen once. This chain joins TRBV5-6 and TRBJ1-1; a possible D gene is TRBD1 (5 bases). This clonotype was obtained from a human donor in good health. Sequenced material: PBMCs. The CDR3, as DNA: TGTGCCAGCAGCGTAGACAGAGAAGCTTTCTTT. Translated, it gives CASSVDREAFF.